This T cell receptor (beta chain) was identified in a study of CD8+ T cells in alopecia areata. Study-wide points: Resident alphabeta T-cell populations of normal skin are likewise subject to sequencing in scalp samples.

This clone was picked up a small number of times. No antigen is known for it. Extraction of RNA preceded its reverse transcription into cDNA, which served as the sequencing template. Clones were read by immunoSEQ multiplex PCR, and TCRdb kept only the in-frame ones, dropping some. The sample yields fewer than 150,000 clones, more than 30% seen once. CDR3 length: 16 residues. Germline-derived CDR1 and CDR2 are LNHNV and YYDKDF (reference sequence). With 3 bases removed from V and 6 bases from J, the gap between germline ends came to 18 bases. The clonotype was recovered from a human donor with alopecia areata. The rearrangement joins TRBV15 to TRBJ2-1, with a weak D call TRBD2 (5 bases). Sequencing was performed on CD4+ T cells sorted from blood. The CDR3 coding sequence is TGTGCCACCAGCAGTCCTAAGCCGGGAAGGCCCAATGAGCAGTTCTTC. Its protein is CATSSPKPGRPNEQFF.